This T cell receptor (beta chain) came from a study of OX40 agonist ivuxolimab in advanced cancers. Study-wide results and caveats: Individuals who were partial responders at 0.1-3.0 mg/kg had clonal expansion that ranked among the lowest.

Clones were sequenced by immunoSEQ multiplex PCR, and TCRdb holds only the in-frame ones, with some missing. This table holds about 78,000 clones, around 91% found once. CDR1 MNHEY and CDR2 SMNVEV come from the germline V gene (reference sequence). The CDR3 runs to 16 residues. Trimming pared 6 bases from V and 5 bases from J, leaving 22 bases between. Points on this clone: Its antigen is currently unknown.

The investigators sampled blood at baseline, at cycle 4 day 1, and at cycle 7 day 1. The V and J genes are TRBV27 and TRBJ2-5; TRBD1 or TRBD2 may be the D gene (6 bases each). This TCR derives from an adult with an advanced solid tumor such as melanoma, head and neck, liver or kidney cancer. Here the sequenced sample was CD4+ or CD8+ T cells sorted from blood, taken in a trial of the OX40 agonist ivuxolimab. CDR3 loop: CASSMAGYGGHETQYF. In DNA form, the CDR3 reads TGTGCCAGCAGCATGGCGGGTTATGGGGGGCACGAGACCCAGTACTTC.